This T cell receptor (beta chain) comes out of a study of tumor and adjacent non-tumor tissue in lung cancer. Study-level information: The patients, 10 or so men and 4 to 6 women, were roughly 30 to 76 with stage I to III disease.

This clonotype is deemed medium-sized (0.01 to 0.1%). As yet, its antigen is unknown. This sample's RNA came from whole unsorted tissue. Distant lung tissue was collected more than 3 cm away from the tumor edge. The library came from three nested PCR rounds adapted from ARM-PCR protocols. Each CDR3 protein gets one entry after TCRdb re-called the multiplex PCR reads with MiXCR. The sample holds some 100,000 distinct CDR3 sequences, roughly two thirds seen once. The CDR3 loop spans 12 amino acids. Germline values: CDR1 DFQATT, CDR2 SNEGSKA (reference sequence). Trimming at V came to 1 base and at J to 6 bases, leaving 2 bases not matched to a gene. Findings and limits, study-wide: TCR diversity was significantly greater in tumor than normal lung tissue. Shorter survival was associated with higher TCR diversity in tumors. In normal lung, the top 100 clones were significantly more dominant than in tumor.

The sequencing input was distant non-tumor lung tissue. The chain has TRBV20-1 and TRBJ2-5, with 7 positions matching TRBD2. The receptor's source is a man aged 25 to 40 with non-small cell lung cancer. The CDR3 bases are TGCAGTGCTAGAGTCGGGGGGAAGACCCAGTACTTC. Its protein product is CSARVGGKTQYF.